This is a list of T cell receptor beta chains from one sample in a study of lymphopenia after photon versus proton radiotherapy. TCRdb's copy holds only in-frame clones and misses some; the assay was immunoSEQ multiplex PCR. Of several thousand clones in the sample, just over 85% were seen once. The sample here was peripheral blood, taken from a patient treated with photon-based radiotherapy. These receptors originate from a man at least 80 years old with cholangiocarcinoma. Each CDR3 is given with its conserved first and last residue. The order of the fields is CDR3 DNA, CDR3 protein, CDR3 length, D gene, clone size, J gene, V gene. The D gene is left open where the match is weak. Not all rows give a size; the values are once, few, many and, for expanded clones, a class.

TGTGCCTGGGGCAAACACTCACCCGGGACAGCAACTAATGAAAAACTGTTTTTT | CAWGKHSPGTATNEKLFF | 18 | TRBD1 | NA | TRBJ1-4 | TRBV30
TGTGCCAGCAGCTTAGACCAGAACAATGAGCAGTTCTTC | CASSLDQNNEQFF | 13 | NA | NA | TRBJ2-1 | TRBV11-1
TGTGCCAGTAGCGCAAATACGAACACTGAAGCTTTCTTT | CASSANTNTEAFF | 13 | NA | NA | TRBJ1-1 | TRBV19
TGCGCCAGCAGCATGGGGGACGGGTACAATGAGCAGTTCTTC | CASSMGDGYNEQFF | 14 | NA | NA | TRBJ2-1 | TRBV5-1
TGTGCCAGCAGCTCCGGGACAGGGGGGCAAGAGACCCAGTACTTC | CASSSGTGGQETQYF | 15 | TRBD1 | NA | TRBJ2-5 | TRBV5-6
TGTGCCAGCAGCCGACAGGGCGGGTCGGGAACTAATGAAAAACTGTTTTTT | CASSRQGGSGTNEKLFF | 17 | TRBD1 | NA | TRBJ1-4 | TRBV7-6
TGTGCCAGCAGCTTGCCTAGCGGGGGGGCCGATGAGCAGTTCTTC | CASSLPSGGADEQFF | 15 | TRBD2 | once | TRBJ2-1 | TRBV5-4
TGCGCCAGCAGCCAAAGGACAGGGCTATCCTACGAGCAGTACTTC | CASSQRTGLSYEQYF | 15 | TRBD1 | NA | TRBJ2-7 | TRBV23-1
TGCGCCAGCAGCTTGGAGAGGCACAATGAGCAGTTCTTC | CASSLERHNEQFF | 13 | NA | NA | TRBJ2-1 | TRBV5-1
TGTGCCAGCAGTTACATGAACACCATATATTTT | CASSYMNTIYF | 11 | NA | NA | TRBJ1-3 | TRBV6-5
TGTGCCAGCAGTCGCGACAGGGCGGATGAGCAGTTCTTC | CASSRDRADEQFF | 13 | TRBD1 | NA | TRBJ2-1 | TRBV27
TGCGCCAGCAGCTTTGGGTCGGGGGGCCCCTACGAGCAGTACTTC | CASSFGSGGPYEQYF | 15 | NA | NA | TRBJ2-7 | TRBV5-1
TGTGCCAGCAGCTTGGGACAGGGGGCCGGGGAGCTGTTTTTT | CASSLGQGAGELFF | 14 | TRBD1 | NA | TRBJ2-2 | TRBV5-4
TGTGCCAGCAGCTTAGGGGTGGGTGAGCAGTTCTTC | CASSLGVGEQFF | 12 | NA | NA | TRBJ2-1 | TRBV7-2
TGTGCCAGCAGCCGACTAGCGGGGGGGCAGGATACGCAGTATTTT | CASSRLAGGQDTQYF | 15 | TRBD2 | NA | TRBJ2-3 | TRBV11-3
TGTGCCACCGGGGGTAGCGGGGTTACCGGGGAGCTGTTTTTT | CATGGSGVTGELFF | 14 | TRBD2 | NA | TRBJ2-2 | TRBV9
TGTGCCAGCAGCTGGGGCAGTGGGGCCTATGGCTACACCTTC | CASSWGSGAYGYTF | 14 | NA | NA | TRBJ1-2 | TRBV11-2
TGTGCCAGCAGTGTAGGGACCATAAACACTGAAGCTTTCTTT | CASSVGTINTEAFF | 14 | NA | NA | TRBJ1-1 | TRBV2
TGCGCCAGCTCCTTAAGGCCCGGGACGGGGAACACTGAAGCTTTCTTT | CASSLRPGTGNTEAFF | 16 | NA | NA | TRBJ1-1 | TRBV5-1
TGTGCCAGCTCAAGGCCGGGACAGGGGGATTCACCCCTCCACTTT | CASSRPGQGDSPLHF | 15 | TRBD1 | NA | TRBJ1-6 | TRBV18
TGCGCCAGCAGTGCCCCCTCGGACGCCTCCTACGAGCAGTACTTC | CASSAPSDASYEQYF | 15 | NA | NA | TRBJ2-7 | TRBV10-2
TGTGCCAGCAGCAAAGAGGACACAGAAAACCAAGAGACCCAGTACTTC | CASSKEDTENQETQYF | 16 | NA | NA | TRBJ2-5 | TRBV21-1
TGTGCCATCAGTGTCGGGACGGGAGAAAAACTGTTTTTT | CAISVGTGEKLFF | 13 | NA | once | TRBJ1-4 | TRBV10-3
TGCGCCAGCAGCTTTACCCCCCAGGGAACCGGGGAGCTGTTTTTT | CASSFTPQGTGELFF | 15 | NA | NA | TRBJ2-2 | TRBV5-1
TGTGCCAGCAGCCTTACAGGACAGGGGACGGGGGAGCAGTACTTC | CASSLTGQGTGEQYF | 15 | TRBD1 | NA | TRBJ2-7 | TRBV13
TGTGCCAGCAGCGTAGATAGGACAGCCAACACTGAAGCTTTCTTT | CASSVDRTANTEAFF | 15 | NA | NA | TRBJ1-1 | TRBV9
TGTGCCAGCTCATCCGGACAGACTGACTTCAATGAGCAGTTCTTC | CASSSGQTDFNEQFF | 15 | NA | NA | TRBJ2-1 | TRBV18
TGTGCCAGCAGCATGCATTCGGGGGGCAGTAATGAAGCTTTCTTT | CASSMHSGGSNEAFF | 15 | NA | NA | TRBJ1-1 | TRBV7-3
TGCAGCGTTGGGGCGGCTTACGAGCAGTTCTTC | CSVGAAYEQFF | 11 | NA | NA | TRBJ2-1 | TRBV29-1
TGTGCCACCCGAACACCCGGGTCTGGGAACACTGAAGCTTTCTTT | CATRTPGSGNTEAFF | 15 | NA | NA | TRBJ1-1 | TRBV2
TGCAGCGTTGCGGGATGGGGGGAGCCCCAGCATTTT | CSVAGWGEPQHF | 12 | NA | NA | TRBJ1-5 | TRBV29-1
TGCGCCAGCAGCTTGGCCGGCGGGACAGGGCACTACGAGCAGTACTTC | CASSLAGGTGHYEQYF | 16 | TRBD1 | NA | TRBJ2-7 | TRBV5-1
TGTGCCATCCCGGGGGCTACAGGACCTACTTATGCCAACTATGGCTACACCTTC | CAIPGATGPTYANYGYTF | 18 | NA | NA | TRBJ1-2 | TRBV10-3
TGTGCCATCAGTGAGTCCCGGGAAGCTCATGAAAAACTGTTTTTT | CAISESREAHEKLFF | 15 | NA | NA | TRBJ1-4 | TRBV10-3
TGTGCCAGCAGTGCCGGGACTAGCGGATACAATGAGCAGTTCTTC | CASSAGTSGYNEQFF | 15 | TRBD2 | NA | TRBJ2-1 | TRBV2
TGTGCCAGCAGCTTCCGGAGTCCAACTAATGAAAAACTGTTTTTT | CASSFRSPTNEKLFF | 15 | NA | NA | TRBJ1-4 | TRBV5-4